Reported below is one T cell receptor beta chain. There is no known antigen for this receptor. Base quality data are lacking; no much larger clone is found one base away. This entry belongs to a study of Ad26.COV2.S vaccination and SARS-CoV-2 variants (dated by TCRdb to the early 2020s). Study-wide context: Vaccine-arm donors came from COV1001, a multicentre, randomized, double-blind, placebo-controlled phase I-IIa trial of Ad26.COV2.S in healthy adults. TCRbeta repertoire sequencing was used to assess the specificity and breadth of SARS-CoV-2-reactive T cell receptors after Ad26.COV2.S vaccination. Dosing of Ad26.COV2.S was intramuscular, at either 5x10^10 or 1x10^11 viral particles, delivered as one shot or as two shots spaced 56 days apart. The TCR-sequenced set comprised about 32 samples: about 19 Ad26.COV2.S vaccine recipients, 5 placebo recipients and 8 SARS-CoV-2 convalescent individuals. Blinding of investigators to trial group allocation was maintained during experiments and outcome assessment. Trial participants were randomized into five groups of five: low-dose or high-dose Ad26.COV2.S given once or twice, or placebo on both occasions. Here is what the overall study found, with its caveats: Vaccine and placebo recipients had comparable non-spike TCR breadth, which fits with the vaccine containing only spike. After vaccination, spike-specific CD8+ and CD4+ T cell responses were reported to show substantial breadth. The authors noted that the TCR breadth and depth analyses may have underestimated total T cell responses. The study was not powered for comparison of responses between vaccine doses or regimens. Compared with placebo recipients, Ad26.COV2.S recipients showed higher spike-specific TCR breadth (P = 0.0014).

The immunoSEQ Assay was the method used to sequence TCRbeta CDR3 regions. After extraction, genomic DNA underwent amplification by bias-controlled multiplex PCR, followed by high-throughput sequencing. The paper's data handling went like this. To quantify the absolute abundance of every unique TCRbeta CDR3 region, sequences were collapsed and filtered. T cell fraction was estimated by normalizing TCRbeta template counts to usable DNA, which was measured by amplifying reference genes present in all nucleated cells. Repertoire TCRs were annotated as SARS-CoV-2-specific by exact matching of V gene, CDR3 amino acid sequence and J gene to a known reactive TCR set. MIRA supplied the reference SARS-CoV-2 TCR set, which was filtered for enrichment in COVID-19-positive ImmuneCODE repertoires so that public or cross-reactive TCRs were removed. Based on the MIRA antigens, annotated TCRs were further analysed at the level of specific ORF or position within ORF. Breadth was defined as the number of annotated unique rearrangements divided by the total number of unique productive rearrangements, and depth was defined as the summed frequency of the annotated unique rearrangements. Group comparisons of TCR breadth used two-sided Wilcoxon rank-sum tests. The immuneACCESS repertoire file appears here via TCRdb, limited to in-frame rearrangements. These files lack a portion of the clones; in checked studies, under half of the deficit traces to unresolved V genes, and the cause of the others is not known. Clone size and V and J calls were adopted from that table, with D and trimming inferred from the DNA. The table for this sample lists hundreds of thousands of clones; more than 80% of them were counted only once. The ten largest clones add up to about 1.5% of the sample.

Trimming takes 5 bases off V and 0 bases off J; junction bases not matched to a gene: 6. Counted from cysteine to phenylalanine, this CDR3 has 18 amino acids. The sequence is cut down to CDR3 DNA, 54 bases in frame from base 1. The germline V gene encodes CDR1 SSHAT and CDR2 FNYEAQ (reference sequence). In the paper's terms, the treatment or condition label means: approximately 18 received Ad26.COV2.S at low or high dose, single or two shots; about 5 received placebo; per-sample allocation not given. Repertoires of vaccine and placebo recipients were sequenced from samples collected on day 63 after the first injection. Cohort 1b enrolled roughly 25 adults aged 18-55 years at a single site in Boston, USA, between 29 July and 7 August 2020. Ad26.COV2.S was a replication-incompetent adenovirus type 26 vector that expressed a prefusion-stabilized SARS-CoV-2 spike protein derived from the original Wuhan strain.

The sequencing used peripheral blood, collected in a trial of Ad26.COV2.S vaccine versus placebo. This TCR derives from a person aged 18 to 65 who received the Ad26.COV2.S COVID-19 vaccine or a placebo. The rearrangement combines TRBV7-7 with TRBJ2-2, with 13 bases aligning to TRBD2. This receptor has the CDR3 CASSETSGGATNTGELFF. The sequence in DNA is TGTGCCAGCAGCGAAACTAGCGGGGGGGCTACGAACACCGGGGAGCTGTTTTTT.